This TCR beta chain was recorded in a study of blood T cell repertoires in COVID-19. Profiled with immunoSEQ multiplex PCR; TCRdb holds only in-frame clones, not every one. The sample lists 75,000 to 95,000 clones, around 67% occurring once. Trimming cost V 3 bases and J 0 bases, with 15 bases left between them. The CDR3 has 18 amino acids. Germline values: CDR1 LNHDA, CDR2 SQIVND (reference sequence). This TCR derives from a woman aged 55-70 years in a cohort sampled during active or convalescent COVID-19. The specimen sequenced was peripheral blood. This sequence joins TRBV19 and TRBJ2-6; D is possibly TRBD1 (6 bases). CDR3 DNA: TGTGCCAGTAGTATGGCGACAGGACCAAGCTCTGGGGCCAACGTCCTGACTTTC. Translating it yields CASSMATGPSSGANVLTF.